Shown below are 28 T cell receptor beta chains from a single sample sequenced in a study of CD8+ T cells in alopecia areata. The treatment is: oral pan-JAK inhibitor, 5-10 mg twice daily. RNA extraction and reverse transcription yielded cDNA as sequencing template. TCRdb's table, derived via immunoSEQ multiplex PCR, lists solely in-frame clones and lacks some. The top ten clones hold more than 0.4% of a sample with 200,000 to 250,000 clones, 35% to 40% of them seen once. The sequences come from CD4+ T cells sorted from blood, collected around week 31, from a patient treated with tofacitinib. All receptors come from a human donor with alopecia areata.

This clone was seen only once. The V call is TRBV7-8, the J call TRBJ2-1; D could derive from TRBD1 or TRBD2 (6 bases each). The V end lost 5 bases, the J end lost 2 bases, and 16 bases lay between the germline ends. CDR3 size: 16 residues. The V gene's germline CDR1 is SGHVS and CDR2 FQNEAQ. CDR3 region: CASSSLRGRTYNEQFF. The CDR3 nucleotides read TGTGCCAGCAGCAGTCTTCGGGGGCGAACCTACAATGAGCAGTTCTTC.

J is TRBJ2-5 and V is TRBV30, with D possibly matching TRBD2 (5 bases). Germline lookup yields CDR1 GTSNPN and CDR2 SVGIG (reference sequence). Trimming shortened V by 5 bases and J by 5 bases, and 15 bases separated the two germline ends. There are 13 residues in the CDR3. The DNA of the CDR3 is TGTGCCTGGGAGAGGGCGCACGGGGAGACCCAGTACTTC. It translates to CAWERAHGETQYF. Full variable domain (rest looked up from reference TRBV30 and TRBJ2-5): SQTIHQWPATLVQPVGSPLSLECTVEGTSNPNLYWYRQAAGRGLQLLFYSVGIGQISSEVPQNLSASRPQDRQFILSSKKLLLSDSGFYLCAWERAHGETQYFGPGTRLLVL.

The rearrangement joins TRBV25-1 to TRBJ1-6, with D unresolved. Germline values: CDR1 MGHDK, CDR2 SYGVNS. The V end lost 1 base, the J end lost 6 bases, and 10 bases lay between the germline ends. The CDR3 has 15 amino acids. The CDR3 region has the DNA TGTGCCAGCAGTGAATCCCACGGAACTAATTCACCCCTCCACTTT. This translates into CASSESHGTNSPLHF.

There are many counts of this clone. This sequence joins TRBV6-5 and TRBJ1-6; D uncertain. The CDR3 is 16 amino acids. Per the germline V gene, CDR1 is MNHEY and CDR2 is SVGAGI. V was clipped by 0 bases and J by 8 bases, with 14 bases between them. CDR3 in DNA: TGTGCCAGCAGTTACTCGAATGTAGGTATCGATTCACCCCTCCACTTT. Translation gives CASSYSNVGIDSPLHF.

This clone showed up just a few times. The V call is TRBV30, the J call TRBJ2-3; TRBD2 is a possible D gene (5 bases). The CDR3 has 12 amino acids. Trimming took off 1 base at V and 11 bases at J, with 13 bases between the two ends. The V gene's germline CDR1 is GTSNPN and CDR2 SVGIG (reference sequence). CDR3 DNA sequence: TGTGCCTGGAGTGGAGGAGGTGTGTTGCAGTATTTT. This gives the protein CAWSGGGVLQYF.

The chain links TRBV4-1 to TRBJ1-2, with D perhaps TRBD1 (5 bases). In germline, CDR1 is MGHRA, CDR2 YSYEKL. The V and J ends lost 1 base and 6 bases respectively, with 12 bases between them. The CDR3 runs to 14 residues. CDR3 nucleotide sequence: TGCGCCAGCAGCCAAGTTGGGGCTCGGGATGGCTACACCTTC. Protein product: CASSQVGARDGYTF.

This chain links TRBV30 with TRBJ2-1, with D uncertain. The V end was cut by 3 bases, the J end by 5 bases, with 11 bases between. This CDR3 is built from 13 residues. Germline values: CDR1 GTSNPN, CDR2 SVGIG (reference sequence). The CDR3 sequence is CAWRGMAHNEQFF. CDR3 DNA sequence: TGTGCCTGGAGGGGTATGGCCCACAATGAGCAGTTCTTC.

The genes are TRBV13 and TRBJ2-3; maybe TRBD2 (6 bases). The CDR3 has 14 residues. V was clipped by 5 bases and J by 7 bases, with 16 bases between them. CDR1 PRHDT and CDR2 FYEKMQ come from the germline V gene (reference sequence). This chain's CDR3 is CASSPSGPTNTQYF. The CDR3 DNA follows: TGTGCCAGCAGCCCGAGCGGGCCCACGAATACGCAGTATTTT.

This clone was counted only a few times. The V and J genes are TRBV29-1 and TRBJ2-1; 9 nucleotides align to TRBD2. The CDR3 has 17 residues. The germline V gene has CDR1 SQVTM and CDR2 ANQGSEA. With V trimmed by 0 bases and J by 2 bases, 8 bases remained unmatched. The CDR3: CSVEEGVAGDAYNEQFF. For the CDR3, the DNA is TGCAGCGTTGAAGAGGGGGTAGCGGGGGACGCCTACAATGAGCAGTTCTTC.

This clone has more than one count but fewer than ten. The chain employs TRBV7-8 and TRBJ2-1; D assignment may be TRBD1 or TRBD2 (5 bases each). The CDR3 has 15 amino acids. From germline, CDR1 is SGHVS and CDR2 FQNEAQ. Trimming stripped 0 bases from V and 6 bases from J, with 12 bases between. The CDR3 loop is CASSLAGVGANEQFF. The DNA of the CDR3 is TGTGCCAGCAGCTTAGCGGGGGTTGGGGCCAATGAGCAGTTCTTC.

This chain links TRBV2 with TRBJ1-3; D is unresolved. Deletions cut 3 bases from V and 9 bases from J, with 12 bases between. CDR1 is SNHLY, CDR2 FYNNEI, per germline. CDR3 length equals 13 residues. The CDR3 DNA reads TGTGCCAGCAGTGACACCACCCTGAGCACCATATATTTT. Residues: CASSDTTLSTIYF.

This chain connects TRBV7-9 to TRBJ2-6; TRBD2 matches at 7 bases. The CDR3 is 19 amino acids. The J segment lost 0 bases and the V segment lost 4 bases, leaving 12 bases of the junction unmatched. CDR1 SEHNR and CDR2 FQNEAQ come from the germline V gene (reference sequence). The CDR3 nucleotides are TGTGCCAGCAGCTCGGAAAAGGGGAGGGAGCCCTCTGGGGCCAACGTCCTGACTTTC. The encoded protein is CASSSEKGREPSGANVLTF. The full variable domain, with the rest looked up from reference TRBV7-9 and TRBJ2-6, is DTGVSQNPRHKITKRGQNVTFRCDPISEHNRLYWYRQTLGQGPEFLTYFQNEAQLEKSRLLSDRFSAERPKGSFSTLEIQRTEQGDSAMYLCASSSEKGREPSGANVLTFGAGSRLTVL.

The rearrangement uses TRBV29-1 and TRBJ1-2; D gene unclear. Looked up from germline, CDR1 is SQVTM and CDR2 is ANQGSEA. V gave up 2 bases and J gave up 7 bases, with 14 bases separating them. CDR3 size: 13 residues. The CDR3 bases are TGCAGCGTTGAAAGAGGTTTGGGCGCTGGCTACACCTTC. This codes for CSVERGLGAGYTF. The variable domain in full, completed from reference TRBV29-1 and TRBJ1-2, reads SAVISQKPSRDICQRGTSLTIQCQVDSQVTMMFWYRQQPGQSLTLIATANQGSEATYESGFVIDKFPISRPNLTFSTLTVSNMSPEDSSIYLCSVERGLGAGYTFGSGTRLTVV.

V gene TRBV7-6 combines with J gene TRBJ1-2, with D unresolved. The CDR3 covers 13 residues. Between the trimmed V and J ends, which lost 1 base and 8 bases, there was a span of 11 bases. The germline V gene has CDR1 SGHVS and CDR2 FNYEAQ. The CDR3 nucleotides read TGTGCCAGCAGCTTAGGTGGGGTGGAGGGCTACACCTTC. As protein: CASSLGGVEGYTF.

The sample holds a few counts of this clone. The gene calls are TRBV7-3 and TRBJ2-1; 8 nucleotides line up with TRBD1. This CDR3 contains 19 residues. The J segment lost 0 bases and the V segment lost 5 bases, leaving 15 bases of the junction unmatched. Germline CDR1 reads SGHTA; CDR2 reads FQGTGA. CDR3 nucleotides: TGTGCCAGCAGCCCTGGACAGGGACGCTTTATAAGCTCCTACAATGAGCAGTTCTTC. Residues: CASSPGQGRFISSYNEQFF. The full variable domain, rest sourced from reference TRBV7-3 and TRBJ2-1, is GAGVSQTPSNKVTEKGKYVELRCDPISGHTALYWYRQSLGQGPEFLIYFQGTGAADDSGLPNDRFFAVRPEGSVSTLKIQRTERGDSAVYLCASSPGQGRFISSYNEQFFGPGTRLTVL.

This clone was observed a few times. This chain connects TRBV6-1 to TRBJ2-3; TRBD2 agrees at 8 bases. The CDR3 is 14 residues long. The V gene end was trimmed by 4 bases and the J gene end by 4 bases; junction bases not matched to a gene: 4. Germline loops: CDR1 MNHNS, CDR2 SASEGT. The CDR3 nucleotides read TGTGCCAGCAGTGGTTACGGGGGGGCAGATACGCAGTATTTT. Amino acid sequence: CASSGYGGADTQYF.

This clone showed up just a few times. V usage is TRBV30 and J usage is TRBJ2-2; 8 positions match TRBD1. Germline trimming cut 2 bases from V and 2 bases from J; bases unmatched to any gene: 4. This CDR3 is built from 15 residues. Germline V gene data show CDR1 as GTSNPN and CDR2 as SVGIG (reference sequence). In nucleotides, the CDR3 is TGTGCCTGGAGTCGGGACAGGATCAACACCGGGGAGCTGTTTTTT. It encodes CAWSRDRINTGELFF.

The chain couples TRBV7-9 to TRBJ2-5, with a weak D call TRBD1 (5 bases). This CDR3 is built from 15 residues. The V gene's germline CDR1 is SEHNR and CDR2 FQNEAQ (reference sequence). Trimming removed 0 bases at V and 4 bases at J, with 12 bases between. CDR3: CASSLAVVQGETQYF. CDR3 nucleotides: TGTGCCAGCAGCTTAGCGGTGGTTCAGGGAGAGACCCAGTACTTC.

The CDR3 DNA sequence: TGTGCCAGCACAAGACAGGGGTATAATTCACCCCTCCACTTT. This encodes CASTRQGYNSPLHF. The chain recombines TRBV5-6 with TRBJ1-6; 8 nucleotides agree with TRBD1. The CDR3 has 14 residues. With 6 bases clipped from V and 4 bases from J, the junction kept 3 bases outside the gene matches. Germline CDR1 and CDR2: SGHDT and YYEEEE.

The DNA of the CDR3 is TGTGCCAGCAGCTTCTATCCAGTACAGGGGTGGGACACTGAAGCTTTCTTT. This gives the protein CASSFYPVQGWDTEAFF. The chain combines TRBV7-3 with TRBJ1-1; TRBD1 matches at 7 bases. The CDR3 loop spans 17 amino acids. Germline CDR1 SGHTA, CDR2 FQGTGA. V shed 3 bases, J shed 3 bases, and the junction held 13 bases outside the gene matches.

The V and J genes are TRBV10-2 and TRBJ2-7; the D gene is possibly TRBD1 (6 bases). The CDR3 has 15 amino acids. The ends were cut back, 3 bases at V and 2 bases at J, with 14 bases in the middle. CDR1 WSHSY and CDR2 SAAADI come from the germline V gene. In DNA, the CDR3 is TGCGCCAGCAGTGACCCTGGGACACCCCCCTACGAGCAGTACTTC. The encoded protein is CASSDPGTPPYEQYF.

This clone was observed a few times. The chain uses TRBV28 and TRBJ1-1; no firm D call. Deletions cut 1 base from V and 4 bases from J, with 7 bases between. The CDR3 runs 13 residues. The germline V gene has CDR1 MDHEN and CDR2 SYDVKM. The CDR3 DNA sequence: TGTGCCAGCAGTTTATTGGGCTTCACTGAAGCTTTCTTT. This codes for CASSLLGFTEAFF.

This clone was found a few times. CDR3 protein: CASSTDRNTEAFF. The CDR3 DNA follows: TGTGCCAGCAGCACAGACAGGAACACTGAAGCTTTCTTT. This chain uses TRBV7-9 with TRBJ1-1, with TRBD1 as a possible D gene (5 bases). CDR1 and CDR2 from the germline V gene are SEHNR and FQNEAQ (reference sequence). The CDR3 totals 13 residues. Trimming stripped 5 bases from V and 1 base from J, with 8 bases between. Drawing the rest from reference TRBV7-9 and TRBJ1-1, the complete variable domain is DTGVSQNPRHKITKRGQNVTFRCDPISEHNRLYWYRQTLGQGPEFLTYFQNEAQLEKSRLLSDRFSAERPKGSFSTLEIQRTEQGDSAMYLCASSTDRNTEAFFGQGTRLTVV.

The CDR3 is CASKDSLNSPLHF. CDR3 in DNA: TGTGCCAGCAAGGACAGTCTTAATTCACCCCTCCACTTT. The rearrangement joins TRBV2 to TRBJ1-6, with a weak D call TRBD1 (6 bases). V gave up 7 bases and J gave up 6 bases, with 10 bases separating them. This CDR3 spans 13 amino acids. CDR1 and CDR2 (germline): SNHLY, FYNNEI. The complete variable domain, with remaining parts taken from reference TRBV2 and TRBJ1-6, reads EPEVTQTPSHQVTQMGQEVILRCVPISNHLYFYWYRQILGQKVEFLVSFYNNEISEKSEIFDDQFSVERPDGSNFTLKIRSTKLEDSAMYFCASKDSLNSPLHFGNGTRLTVT.

The rearrangement links TRBV18 to TRBJ1-5; D is possibly TRBD1 (6 bases). V lost 2 bases to trimming and J lost 6 bases, with 14 bases between them. The germline CDR1 and CDR2 sequences are KGHSH and LQKENI. This CDR3 has 15 amino acids. In nucleotides, the CDR3 is TGTGCCAGCTCACCAAGGGGGGACGCGGCTCAGCCCCAGCATTTT. Its translation: CASSPRGDAAQPQHF.

The rearrangement links TRBV5-6 to TRBJ1-5; D not resolved. The CDR3 sequence is 13 residues long. V lost 2 bases, J lost 3 bases, and 6 bases lay in between. The germline V gene has CDR1 SGHDT and CDR2 YYEEEE. Here the CDR3 reads CASSFGDNQPQHF. DNA for the CDR3: TGTGCCAGCAGCTTTGGGGACAATCAGCCCCAGCATTTT. Full variable domain (outside the CDR3, taken from reference TRBV5-6 and TRBJ1-5): DAGVTQSPTHLIKTRGQQVTLRCSPKSGHDTVSWYQQALGQGPQFIFQYYEEEERQRGNFPDRFSGHQFPNYSSELNVNALLLGDSALYLCASSFGDNQPQHFGDGTRLSIL.

V usage is TRBV7-3 and J usage is TRBJ2-7; D is unclear. Trimming shortened V by 5 bases and J by 7 bases, and 9 bases separated the two germline ends. Germline values: CDR1 SGHTA, CDR2 FQGTGA. The CDR3 has 11 residues. Written as DNA, the CDR3 is TGTGCCAGCAGCCCCGAGAGGGAGCAGTACTTC. It is translated as CASSPEREQYF.

This chain joins TRBV7-8 and TRBJ1-6; D is ambiguous. Trimming removed 1 base at V and 5 bases at J, with 12 bases between. CDR1 is SGHVS, CDR2 FQNEAQ, per germline. The CDR3 runs to 16 residues. The CDR3 loop is CASSLEGRVHNSPLHF. In nucleotides, the CDR3 is TGTGCCAGCAGCTTAGAAGGCAGAGTACATAATTCACCCCTCCACTTT.